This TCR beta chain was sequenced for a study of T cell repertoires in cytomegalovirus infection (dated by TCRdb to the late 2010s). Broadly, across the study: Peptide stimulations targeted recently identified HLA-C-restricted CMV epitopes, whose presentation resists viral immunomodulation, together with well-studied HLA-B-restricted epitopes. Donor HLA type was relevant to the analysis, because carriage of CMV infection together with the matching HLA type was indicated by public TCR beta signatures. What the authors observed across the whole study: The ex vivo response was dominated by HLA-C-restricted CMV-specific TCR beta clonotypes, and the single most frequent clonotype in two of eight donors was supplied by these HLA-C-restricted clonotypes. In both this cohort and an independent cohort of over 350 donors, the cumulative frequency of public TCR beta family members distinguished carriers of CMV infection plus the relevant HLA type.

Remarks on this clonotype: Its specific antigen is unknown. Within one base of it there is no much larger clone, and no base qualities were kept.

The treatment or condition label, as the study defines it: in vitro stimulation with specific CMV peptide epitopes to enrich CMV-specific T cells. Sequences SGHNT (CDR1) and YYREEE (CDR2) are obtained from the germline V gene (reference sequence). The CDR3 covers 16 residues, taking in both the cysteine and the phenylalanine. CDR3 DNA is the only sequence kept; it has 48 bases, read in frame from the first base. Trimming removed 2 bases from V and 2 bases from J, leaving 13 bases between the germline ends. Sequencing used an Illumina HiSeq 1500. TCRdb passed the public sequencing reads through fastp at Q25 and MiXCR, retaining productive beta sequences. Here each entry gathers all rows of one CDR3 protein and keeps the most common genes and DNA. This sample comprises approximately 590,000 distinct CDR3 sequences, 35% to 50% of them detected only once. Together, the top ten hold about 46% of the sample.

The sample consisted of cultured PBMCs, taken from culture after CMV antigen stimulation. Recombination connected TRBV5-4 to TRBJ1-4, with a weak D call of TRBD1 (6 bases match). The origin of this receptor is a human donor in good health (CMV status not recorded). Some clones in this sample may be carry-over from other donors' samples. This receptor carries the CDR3 CASSLQGPPTNEKLFF. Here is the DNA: TGTGCCAGCAGCTTACAGGGCCCACCGACTAATGAAAAACTGTTTTTT.